Detailed here is one T cell receptor (beta chain). The data belong to a study of T cells in Graves' hyperthyroidism and ophthalmopathy. Germline CDR1 and CDR2: SGHDT and YYEEEE. V was trimmed by 1 base and J by 4 bases, leaving 12 bases between them. The CDR3 totals 14 residues. The CDR3 regions of TCR beta were amplified from RNA transcripts. RT-PCR in the first round (using the HTBI primer set) targeted the TCR CDR3. MiXCR, applied by TCRdb to the multiplex PCR reads, yields one record per CDR3 protein. The data contain 500,000 to 650,000 distinct CDR3 sequences, around 15% of them singletons. The receptor was derived from a woman in her forties with Graves' hyperthyroidism. Sequencing was done on a sample of blood. This chain connects TRBV5-6 to TRBJ2-7; D remains unclear. CDR3 DNA: TGTGCCAGCAGCTTGATCCTCCGCCGGTACGAGCAGTACTTC. This gives the protein CASSLILRRYEQYF.